The text below deals with one T cell receptor beta chain. This entry comes from a study of blood T cell repertoires in COVID-19. Study in general: Samples of COVID-19 (acute and convalescent) were obtained from the United States, Italy and Spain.

Trimming cost V 2 bases and J 3 bases, with 7 bases left between them. The V gene's germline CDR1 is SGHVS and CDR2 FNYEAQ. This CDR3 is 13 amino acids long. Per the authors' pipeline: Counts of nucleated cells, estimated from reference gene primer amplification, were obtained. Method: immunoSEQ multiplex PCR; TCRdb's copy keeps in-frame clones and lacks some. The DNA gave D and trimming, while V, J and clone size come from that table. The top ten hold over 4% of the sample, which has roughly 99,000 clones, about 80% seen once. What was sequenced was peripheral blood. The V gene is TRBV7-6, the J gene TRBJ2-5; tentatively, D is TRBD1 (6 bases). This TCR was recovered from a man aged 65-85 years with acute or convalescent COVID-19. The CDR3 nucleotides read TGTGCCAGCAGCTTACAGGGGAAAGAGACCCAGTACTTC. It codes for CASSLQGKETQYF. Full variable domain (missing parts from reference TRBV7-6 and TRBJ2-5): GAGVSQSPRYKVTKRGQDVALRCDPISGHVSLYWYRQALGQGPEFLTYFNYEAQQDKSGLPNDRFSAERPEGSISTLTIQRTEQRDSAMYRCASSLQGKETQYFGPGTRLLVL.